These 2 T cell receptor beta chains were sequenced from one sample in a study of a mutant IDH1 vaccine in newly diagnosed glioma. Profiled with immunoSEQ multiplex PCR; TCRdb holds only in-frame clones, not every one. The data contain approximately 100,000 clones, roughly nine tenths of them seen just once; the ten biggest clones take up roughly 0.74%. Their antigens remain unidentified. Time point denoted: week 47, end of study. Every vaccination contained 300 ug of the mutant IDH1 20-mer peptide and was paired with topical imiquimod. The source was PBMCs, collected from a glioma patient whose treatment included an IDH1 peptide vaccine. These receptor sequences come from a woman aged 45 to 65 with glioma.

The rearrangement links TRBV7-8 to TRBJ1-1, with TRBD1 matching over 8 bases. Looked up from germline, CDR1 is SGHVS and CDR2 is FQNEAQ. This CDR3 comprises 16 residues. V gave up 1 base and J gave up 4 bases; unmatched junction bases: 8. Here the CDR3 reads CASSLGLDRGGTEAFF. CDR3 sequence (DNA): TGTGCCAGCAGCTTAGGTTTAGACAGGGGAGGCACTGAAGCTTTCTTT.

Only a few counts were recorded for this clone. The chain recombines TRBV5-1 with TRBJ2-2, with TRBD2 identical over 9 bases. The junction had 22 bases not matched to a gene; V was cut back by 2 bases and J by 2 bases. The CDR3 covers 22 residues. Germline V gene lookup returns CDR1 SGHRS and CDR2 YFSETQ. CDR3 in amino acids: CASSFRGVPGTSRVYNTGELFF. DNA for the CDR3: TGCGCCAGCAGCTTCAGGGGGGTACCCGGGACTAGCAGAGTTTATAACACCGGGGAGCTGTTTTTT. The complete variable domain, with remaining parts taken from reference TRBV5-1 and TRBJ2-2, reads KAGVTQTPRYLIKTRGQQVTLSCSPISGHRSVSWYQQTPGQGLQFLFEYFSETQRNKGNFPGRFSGRQFSNSRSEMNVSTLELGDSALYLCASSFRGVPGTSRVYNTGELFFGEGSRLTVL.